This T cell receptor (beta chain) was obtained from a study of monozygotic twins with inflammatory bowel disease. This CDR3 comprises 15 residues. Germline V CDR1 and CDR2: LNHDA, SQIVND (reference sequence). With the 5' RACE reads reprocessed, TCRdb shows one record per CDR3 protein and no DNA. The repertoire table contains about 450,000 distinct CDR3 sequences. This sequence originates from a human donor with ulcerative colitis or Crohn's disease, or a healthy co-twin of an affected twin (not recorded which). Sequencing input: blood. The chain couples TRBV19 to TRBJ1-5. The CDR3 loop reads CASSTSGWANQPQHF.